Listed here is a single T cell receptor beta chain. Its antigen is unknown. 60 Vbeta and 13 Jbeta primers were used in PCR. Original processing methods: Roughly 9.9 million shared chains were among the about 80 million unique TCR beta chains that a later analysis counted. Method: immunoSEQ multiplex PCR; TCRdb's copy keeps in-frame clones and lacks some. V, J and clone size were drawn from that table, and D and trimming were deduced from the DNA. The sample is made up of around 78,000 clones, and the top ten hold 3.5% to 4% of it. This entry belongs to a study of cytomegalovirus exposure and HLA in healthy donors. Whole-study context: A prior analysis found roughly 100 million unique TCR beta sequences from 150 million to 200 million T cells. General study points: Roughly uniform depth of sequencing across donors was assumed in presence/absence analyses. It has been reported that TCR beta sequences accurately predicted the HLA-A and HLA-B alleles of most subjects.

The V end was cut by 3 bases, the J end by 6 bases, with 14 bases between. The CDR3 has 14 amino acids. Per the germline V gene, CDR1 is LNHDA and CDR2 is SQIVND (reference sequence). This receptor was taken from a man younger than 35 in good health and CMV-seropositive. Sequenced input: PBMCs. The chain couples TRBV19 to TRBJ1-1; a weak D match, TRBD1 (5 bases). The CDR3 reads CASSIGPQGPEAFF. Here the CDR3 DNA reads TGTGCCAGTAGTATCGGCCCGCAGGGCCCTGAAGCTTTCTTT.